These 8 T cell receptor beta chains came from one sample sequenced in a study of OX40 agonist ivuxolimab in advanced cancers. The repertoire was sequenced with immunoSEQ multiplex PCR; TCRdb's copy has only in-frame clones and lacks some. Of around 70,000 clones in the sample, around 86% were seen once. The sequenced sample was CD4+ or CD8+ T cells sorted from blood, obtained in a trial of the OX40 agonist ivuxolimab. These receptors all come from an adult with an advanced solid tumor such as melanoma, head and neck, liver or kidney cancer.

This clone appeared once. The J gene is TRBJ2-5, the V gene TRBV7-7; 7 bases are a match to TRBD1. The CDR3 contains 13 residues. In germline, CDR1 is SSHAT, CDR2 FNYEAQ (reference sequence). Germline trimming cut 5 bases from V and 5 bases from J; bases unmatched to any gene: 5. This CDR3 reads CASSTDRDETQYF. The CDR3, as DNA: TGTGCCAGCAGCACCGACAGGGATGAGACCCAGTACTTC.

The chain uses TRBV5-8 and TRBJ2-1; 9 bases are shared with TRBD1. This CDR3 is built from 16 residues. V lost 4 bases, J lost 3 bases, and 8 bases stayed unmatched. Germline lookup yields CDR1 SGHTS and CDR2 YDEGEE. CDR3 sequence (DNA): TGTGCCAGCAGCCCCGGGACAGGGCCGGGCTACAATGAGCAGTTCTTC. This translates into CASSPGTGPGYNEQFF.

Regarding this clone: One end of the junction does not line up with germline, which may come from a read error. The chain employs TRBV5-6 and TRBJ2-7; 12 bases line up with TRBD1. The CDR3 has 15 residues. CDR1 and CDR2 from the germline V gene are SGHDT and YYEEEE. CDR3 DNA sequence: TGTGCCAGCAGCTCGGGACAGGGGGCTTCCTACGAGCAGCACTTC. Translating gives CASSSGQGASYEQHF. The full variable domain, rest sourced from reference TRBV5-6 and TRBJ2-7, is DAGVTQSPTHLIKTRGQQVTLRCSPKSGHDTVSWYQQALGQGPQFIFQYYEEEERQRGNFPDRFSGHQFPNYSSELNVNALLLGDSALYLCASSSGQGASYEQHFGPGTRLTVT.

In this sample, this clone turned up once. At the DNA level, this CDR3 is encoded by other sequences in the same sample as well. The chain carries TRBV6-4 and TRBJ1-5, with unresolved D. Trimming cost V 5 bases and J 1 base, with 6 bases left between them. Germline V gives CDR1 MRHNA, CDR2 SNTAGT. The CDR3 totals 13 residues. CDR3 DNA: TGTGCCAGCAGTCCCAGCAGCAATCAGCCCCAGCATTTT. Its protein is CASSPSSNQPQHF.

DNA of the CDR3: TGCGCCAGCAGCCAAGTATACAACAGTGTTTGGGAGACCCAGTACTTC. This translates into CASSQVYNSVWETQYF. The chain joins TRBV4-3 to TRBJ2-5, with unresolved D. Per germline, CDR1 LGHNA and CDR2 YSLEER. Trimming cost V 1 base and J 5 bases, with 17 bases left between them. The CDR3 is made up of 16 amino acids.

This chain joins TRBV5-1 and TRBJ2-1; TRBD2 matches 10 bases. The germline gives CDR1 SGHRS, CDR2 YFSETQ. The CDR3 is 14 residues long. Trimming removed 4 bases from V and 10 bases from J; junction bases left unmatched: 8. The CDR3 loop is CASSLQTSGLEQFF. The CDR3 coding sequence is TGCGCCAGCAGCCTCCAGACTAGCGGGTTGGAGCAGTTCTTC.

V gene TRBV4-1 combines with J gene TRBJ1-5; a possible D gene is TRBD1 (5 bases). V lost 3 bases and J lost 3, with 15 bases in between. Per the germline V gene, CDR1 is MGHRA and CDR2 is YSYEKL. This CDR3 spans 16 amino acids. This CDR3 is CASSQVAGPNNQPQHF. The CDR3 DNA sequence: TGCGCCAGCAGCCAGGTGGCGGGGCCGAACAATCAGCCCCAGCATTTT.

The chain links TRBV14 to TRBJ1-1; no clear D gene. This CDR3 has 13 amino acids. Trimming took 4 bases from V and 1 from J, leaving 7 bases between them. Germline CDR1 is SGHDN and CDR2 is FVKESK. CDR3 protein: CASSLHQNTEAFF. The CDR3 region has the DNA TGTGCCAGCAGCCTACACCAGAACACTGAAGCTTTCTTT.